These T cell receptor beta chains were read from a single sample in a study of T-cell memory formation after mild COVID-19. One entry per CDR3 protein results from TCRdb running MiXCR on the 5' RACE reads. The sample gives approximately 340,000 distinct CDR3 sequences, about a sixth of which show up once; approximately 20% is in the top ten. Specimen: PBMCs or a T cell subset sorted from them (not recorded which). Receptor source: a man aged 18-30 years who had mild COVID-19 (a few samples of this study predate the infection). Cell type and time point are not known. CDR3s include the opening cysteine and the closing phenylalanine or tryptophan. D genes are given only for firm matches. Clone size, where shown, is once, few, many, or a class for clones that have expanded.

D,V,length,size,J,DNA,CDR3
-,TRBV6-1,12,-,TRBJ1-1,TGTGCCAGCAGTGAATGGCCCGGGGAAGCTTTCTTT,CASSEWPGEAFF
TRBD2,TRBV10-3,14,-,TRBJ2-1,TGTGCCATCGGTGGGACTAGCGGCCCCAATGAGCAGTTCTTC,CAIGGTSGPNEQFF
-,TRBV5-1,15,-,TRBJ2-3,TGCGCCAGCAGAGAGGGCGGGGGCCTCACAGATACGCAGTATTTT,CASREGGGLTDTQYF
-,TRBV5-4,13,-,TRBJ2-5,TGTGCCAGCAACCCGGGCCTTCAAGAGACCCAGTACTTC,CASNPGLQETQYF
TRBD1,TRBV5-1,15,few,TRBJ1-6,TGCGCCAGCAGCCCCGGACAGGAGGGTAATTTGCCCCTCCACTTT,CASSPGQEGNLPLHF
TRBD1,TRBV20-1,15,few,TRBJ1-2,TGCAGTGCTCTACGCCCCGAGACAGGGATACATGGCTACACCTTC,CSALRPETGIHGYTF
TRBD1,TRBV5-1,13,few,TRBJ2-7,TGCGCCAGCAGCAGAATGGACAGGTACGAGCAGTACTTC,CASSRMDRYEQYF
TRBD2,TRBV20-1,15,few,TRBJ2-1,TGCAGTGCCAGCAGCGGAGAGAGCGGGGCAAATGAGCAGTTCTTC,CSASSGESGANEQFF
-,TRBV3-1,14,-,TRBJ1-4,TGTGCCAGCACGCCGACTGCAACTAATGAAAAACTGTTTTTT,CASTPTATNEKLFF
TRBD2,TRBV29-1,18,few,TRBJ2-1,TGCAGCGTTGATGGGGTTAGCGGGGGGTATCGCTCCTACAATGAGCAGTTCTTC,CSVDGVSGGYRSYNEQFF
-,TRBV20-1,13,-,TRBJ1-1,TGCAGTGCGCCACAGGGAGGGAACACTGAAGCTTTCTTT,CSAPQGGNTEAFF
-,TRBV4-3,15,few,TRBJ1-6,TGCGCCAGCAGCCAAGAGTGGGGCATTGATTCACCCCTCCACTTT,CASSQEWGIDSPLHF
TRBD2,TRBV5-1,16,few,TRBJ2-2,TGCGCCAGCAGCTTGACGACTAGCGGGGGTTCCGGGGAGCTGTTTTTT,CASSLTTSGGSGELFF